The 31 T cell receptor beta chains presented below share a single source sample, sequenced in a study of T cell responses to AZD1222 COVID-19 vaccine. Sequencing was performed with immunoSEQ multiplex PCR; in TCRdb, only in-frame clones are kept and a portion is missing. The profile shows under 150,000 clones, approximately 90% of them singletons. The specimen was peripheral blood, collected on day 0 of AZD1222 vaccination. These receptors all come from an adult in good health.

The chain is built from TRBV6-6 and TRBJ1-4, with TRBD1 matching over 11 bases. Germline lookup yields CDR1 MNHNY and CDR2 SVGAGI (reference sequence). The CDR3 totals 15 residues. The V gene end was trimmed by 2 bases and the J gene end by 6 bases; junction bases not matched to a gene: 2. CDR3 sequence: CASSYRGQGDEKLFF. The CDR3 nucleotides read TGTGCCAGCAGTTACCGGGGACAGGGGGATGAAAAACTGTTTTTT.

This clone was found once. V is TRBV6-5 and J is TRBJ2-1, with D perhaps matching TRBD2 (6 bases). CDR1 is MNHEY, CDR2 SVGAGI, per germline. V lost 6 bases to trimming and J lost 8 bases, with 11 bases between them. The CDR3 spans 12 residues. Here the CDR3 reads CASRSAGHEQFF. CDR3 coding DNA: TGTGCCAGCAGGTCCGCGGGGCATGAGCAGTTCTTC.

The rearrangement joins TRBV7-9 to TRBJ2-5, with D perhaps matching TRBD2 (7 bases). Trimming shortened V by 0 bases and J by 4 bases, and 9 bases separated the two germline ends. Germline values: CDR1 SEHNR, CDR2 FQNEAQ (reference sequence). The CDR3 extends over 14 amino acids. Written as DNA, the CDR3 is TGTGCCAGCAGCTTAGCGGGAGGGGGAGAGACCCAGTACTTC. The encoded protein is CASSLAGGGETQYF. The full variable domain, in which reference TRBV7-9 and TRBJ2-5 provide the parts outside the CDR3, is DTGVSQNPRHKITKRGQNVTFRCDPISEHNRLYWYRQTLGQGPEFLTYFQNEAQLEKSRLLSDRFSAERPKGSFSTLEIQRTEQGDSAMYLCASSLAGGGETQYFGPGTRLLVL.

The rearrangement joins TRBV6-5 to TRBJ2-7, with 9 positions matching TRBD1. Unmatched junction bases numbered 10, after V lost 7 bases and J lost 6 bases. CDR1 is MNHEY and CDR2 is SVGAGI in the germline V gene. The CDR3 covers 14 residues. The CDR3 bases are TGTGCCAGCACCGTCGGGACAGGGTATGGCGAGCAGTACTTC. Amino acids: CASTVGTGYGEQYF.

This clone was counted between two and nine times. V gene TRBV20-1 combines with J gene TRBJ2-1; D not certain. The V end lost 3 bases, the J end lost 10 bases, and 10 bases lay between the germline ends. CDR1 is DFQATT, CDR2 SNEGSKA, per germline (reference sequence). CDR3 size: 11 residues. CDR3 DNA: TGCAGTGCTAGCCTCCACGGGGAGCAGTTCTTC. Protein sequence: CSASLHGEQFF.

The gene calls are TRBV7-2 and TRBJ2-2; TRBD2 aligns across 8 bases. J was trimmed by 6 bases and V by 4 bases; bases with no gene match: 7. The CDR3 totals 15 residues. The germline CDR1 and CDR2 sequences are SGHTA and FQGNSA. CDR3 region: CASSYGGRKAGELFF. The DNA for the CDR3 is TGTGCCAGCAGCTACGGCGGGAGGAAGGCCGGGGAGCTGTTTTTT.

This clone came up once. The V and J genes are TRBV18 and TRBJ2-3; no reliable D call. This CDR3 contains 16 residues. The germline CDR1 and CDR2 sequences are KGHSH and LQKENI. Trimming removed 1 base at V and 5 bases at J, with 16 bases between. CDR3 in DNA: TGTGCCAGCTCACCACGTCCCGGAATGATAGGAGATACGCAGTATTTT. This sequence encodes CASSPRPGMIGDTQYF.

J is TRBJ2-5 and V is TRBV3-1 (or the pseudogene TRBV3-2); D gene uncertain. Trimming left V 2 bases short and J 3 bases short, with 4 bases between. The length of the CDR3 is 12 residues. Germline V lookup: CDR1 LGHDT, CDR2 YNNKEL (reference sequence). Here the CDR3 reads CASSQIKETQYF. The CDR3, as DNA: TGTGCCAGCAGCCAAATTAAAGAGACCCAGTACTTC.

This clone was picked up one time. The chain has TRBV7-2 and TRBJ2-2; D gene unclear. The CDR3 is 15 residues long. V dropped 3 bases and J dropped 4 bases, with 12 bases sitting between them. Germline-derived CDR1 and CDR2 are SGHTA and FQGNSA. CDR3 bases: TGTGCCAGCAGCTTGTCGGCCCGCGGCACCGGGGAGCTGTTTTTT. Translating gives CASSLSARGTGELFF. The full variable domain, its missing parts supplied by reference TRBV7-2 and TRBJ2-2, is GAGVSQSPSNKVTEKGKDVELRCDPISGHTALYWYRQSLGQGLEFLIYFQGNSAPDKSGLPSDRFSAERTGGSVSTLTIQRTQQEDSAVYLCASSLSARGTGELFFGEGSRLTVL.

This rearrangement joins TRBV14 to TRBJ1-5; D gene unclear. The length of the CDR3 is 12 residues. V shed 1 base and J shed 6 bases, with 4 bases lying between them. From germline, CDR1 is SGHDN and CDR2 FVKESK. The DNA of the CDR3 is TGTGCCAGCAGCCAAGGGGGTCAGCCCCAGCATTTT. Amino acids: CASSQGGQPQHF. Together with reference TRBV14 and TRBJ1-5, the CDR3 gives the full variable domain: EAGVTQFPSHSVIEKGQTVTLRCDPISGHDNLYWYRRVMGKEIKFLLHFVKESKQDESGMPNNRFLAERTGGTYSTLKVQPAELEDSGVYFCASSQGGQPQHFGDGTRLSIL.

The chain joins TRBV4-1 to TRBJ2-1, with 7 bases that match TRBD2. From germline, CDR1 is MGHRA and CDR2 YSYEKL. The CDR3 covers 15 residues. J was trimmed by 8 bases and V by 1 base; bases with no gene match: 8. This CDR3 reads CASSQGLAAWDEQFF. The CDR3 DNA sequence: TGCGCCAGCAGCCAAGGTCTAGCGGCCTGGGATGAGCAGTTCTTC.

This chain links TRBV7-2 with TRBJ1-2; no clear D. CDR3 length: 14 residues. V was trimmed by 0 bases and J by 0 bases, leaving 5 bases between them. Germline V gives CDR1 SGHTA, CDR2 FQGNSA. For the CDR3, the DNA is TGTGCCAGCAGCTTAGCCCTCTCTAACTATGGCTACACCTTC. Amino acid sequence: CASSLALSNYGYTF.

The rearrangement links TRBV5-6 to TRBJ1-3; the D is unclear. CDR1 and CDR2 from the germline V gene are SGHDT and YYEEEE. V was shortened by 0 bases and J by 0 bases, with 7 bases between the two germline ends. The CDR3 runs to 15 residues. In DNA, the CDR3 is TGTGCCAGCAGCTTGGCGGCCGTCTCTGGAAACACCATATATTTT. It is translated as CASSLAAVSGNTIYF.

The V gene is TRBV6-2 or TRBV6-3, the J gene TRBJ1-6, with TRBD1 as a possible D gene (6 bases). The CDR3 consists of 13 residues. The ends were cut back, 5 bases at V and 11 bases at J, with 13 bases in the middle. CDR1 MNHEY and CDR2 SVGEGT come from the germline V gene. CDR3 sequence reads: CASSIGTGTPLHF. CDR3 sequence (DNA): TGTGCCAGCAGTATAGGAACAGGGACACCCCTCCACTTT.

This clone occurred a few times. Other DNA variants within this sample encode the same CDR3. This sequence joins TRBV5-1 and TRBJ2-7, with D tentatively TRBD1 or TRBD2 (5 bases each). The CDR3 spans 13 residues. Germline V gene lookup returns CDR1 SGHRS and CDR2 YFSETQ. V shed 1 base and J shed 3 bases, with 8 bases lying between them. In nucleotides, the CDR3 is TGCGCCAGCAGCTTGTTGGGGGACTACGAGCAGTACTTC. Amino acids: CASSLLGDYEQYF.

The CDR3 DNA follows: TGTGCCAGCAGCGACGGGCCTCGGTTCGAGTACTTC. Translated: CASSDGPRFEYF. J is TRBJ2-7 and V is TRBV7-9, with no clear D. This CDR3 has 12 amino acids. The germline gives CDR1 SEHNR, CDR2 FQNEAQ (reference sequence). V lost 5 bases to trimming and J lost 11 bases, with 16 bases between them.

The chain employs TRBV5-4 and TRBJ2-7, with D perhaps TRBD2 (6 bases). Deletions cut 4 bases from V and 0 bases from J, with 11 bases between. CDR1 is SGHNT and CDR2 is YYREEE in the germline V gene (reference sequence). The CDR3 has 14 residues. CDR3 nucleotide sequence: TGTGCCAGCAGCCGGGACGGGAGCTCCTACGAGCAGTACTTC. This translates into CASSRDGSSYEQYF.

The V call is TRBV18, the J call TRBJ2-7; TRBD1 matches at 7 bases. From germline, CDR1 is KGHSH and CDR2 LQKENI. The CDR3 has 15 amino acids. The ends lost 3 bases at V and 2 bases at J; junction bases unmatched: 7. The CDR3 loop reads CASSPSQGSPYEQYF. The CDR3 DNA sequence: TGTGCCAGCTCACCCTCACAGGGGTCCCCCTACGAGCAGTACTTC.

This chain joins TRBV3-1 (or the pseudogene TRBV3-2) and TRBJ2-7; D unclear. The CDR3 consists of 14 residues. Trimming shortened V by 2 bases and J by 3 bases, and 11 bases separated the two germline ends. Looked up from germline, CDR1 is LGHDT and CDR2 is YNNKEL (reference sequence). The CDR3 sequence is CASSQLGRGYEQYF. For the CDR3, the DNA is TGTGCCAGCAGCCAACTTGGCAGAGGCTACGAGCAGTACTTC.

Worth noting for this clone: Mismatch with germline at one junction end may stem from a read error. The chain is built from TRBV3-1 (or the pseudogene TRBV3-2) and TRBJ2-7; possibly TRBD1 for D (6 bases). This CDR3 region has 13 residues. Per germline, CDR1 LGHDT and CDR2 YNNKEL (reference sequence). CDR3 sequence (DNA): TGTGCCAGCAGCTCACGTGCGAGGGGGTCGCTACACTTC. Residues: CASSSRARGSLHF.

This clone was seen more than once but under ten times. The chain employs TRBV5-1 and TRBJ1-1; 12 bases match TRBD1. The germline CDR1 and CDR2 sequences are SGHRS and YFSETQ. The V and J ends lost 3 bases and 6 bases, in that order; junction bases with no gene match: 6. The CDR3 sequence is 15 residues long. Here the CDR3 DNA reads TGCGCCAGCAGCTCTTCCGGGACAGGGGGCTCTGAAGCTTTCTTT. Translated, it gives CASSSSGTGGSEAFF.

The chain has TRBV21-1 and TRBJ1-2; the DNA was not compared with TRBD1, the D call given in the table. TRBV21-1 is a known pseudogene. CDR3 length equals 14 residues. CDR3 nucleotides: TGTGCCAGCAGTGGTGACAGGGGAGGGGATGGCTACACCTTC. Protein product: CASSGDRGGDGYTF.

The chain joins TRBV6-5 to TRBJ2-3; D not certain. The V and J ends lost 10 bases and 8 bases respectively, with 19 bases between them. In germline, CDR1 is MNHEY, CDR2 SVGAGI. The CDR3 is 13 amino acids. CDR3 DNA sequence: TGTGCCACCTCAGGACCAGGCCGAGGTACGCAGTATTTT. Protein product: CATSGPGRGTQYF.

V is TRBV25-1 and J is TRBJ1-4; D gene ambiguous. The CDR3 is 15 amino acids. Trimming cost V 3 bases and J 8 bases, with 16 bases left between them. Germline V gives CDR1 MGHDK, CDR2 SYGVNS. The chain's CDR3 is CASSDSGLPHEKLFF. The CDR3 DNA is TGTGCCAGCAGTGATTCAGGTTTGCCCCACGAAAAACTGTTTTTT. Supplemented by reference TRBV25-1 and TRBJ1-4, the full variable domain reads EADIYQTPRYLVIGTGKKITLECSQTMGHDKMYWYQQDPGMELHLIHYSYGVNSTEKGDLSSESTVSRIRTEHFPLTLESARPSHTSQYLCASSDSGLPHEKLFFGSGTQLSVL.

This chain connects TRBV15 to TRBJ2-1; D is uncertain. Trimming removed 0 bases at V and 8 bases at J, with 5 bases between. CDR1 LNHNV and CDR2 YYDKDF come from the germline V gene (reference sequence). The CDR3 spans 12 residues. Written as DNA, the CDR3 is TGTGCCACCAGCAGAGATCGTGATGAGCAGTTCTTC. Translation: CATSRDRDEQFF.

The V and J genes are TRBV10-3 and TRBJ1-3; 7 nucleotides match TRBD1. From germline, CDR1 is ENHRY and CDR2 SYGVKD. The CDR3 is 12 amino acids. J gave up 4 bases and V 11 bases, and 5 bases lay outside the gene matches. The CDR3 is CALGTDGNTIYF. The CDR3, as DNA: TGTGCCCTTGGGACAGACGGAAACACCATATATTTT.

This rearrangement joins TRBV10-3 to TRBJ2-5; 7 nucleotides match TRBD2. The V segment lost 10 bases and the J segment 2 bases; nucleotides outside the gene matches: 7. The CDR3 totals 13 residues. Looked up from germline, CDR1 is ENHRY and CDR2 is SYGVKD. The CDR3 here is CATSGTDQETQYF. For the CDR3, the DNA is TGTGCCACGAGCGGGACGGATCAAGAGACCCAGTACTTC.

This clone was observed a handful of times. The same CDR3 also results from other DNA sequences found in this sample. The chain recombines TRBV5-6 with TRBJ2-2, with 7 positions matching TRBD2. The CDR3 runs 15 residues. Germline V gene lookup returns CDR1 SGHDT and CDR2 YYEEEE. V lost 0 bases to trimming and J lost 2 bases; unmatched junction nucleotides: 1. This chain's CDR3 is CASSLVGLNTGELFF. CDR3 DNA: TGTGCCAGCAGCTTGGTGGGACTAAACACCGGGGAGCTGTTTTTT. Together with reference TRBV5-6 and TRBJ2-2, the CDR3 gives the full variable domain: DAGVTQSPTHLIKTRGQQVTLRCSPKSGHDTVSWYQQALGQGPQFIFQYYEEEERQRGNFPDRFSGHQFPNYSSELNVNALLLGDSALYLCASSLVGLNTGELFFGEGSRLTVL.

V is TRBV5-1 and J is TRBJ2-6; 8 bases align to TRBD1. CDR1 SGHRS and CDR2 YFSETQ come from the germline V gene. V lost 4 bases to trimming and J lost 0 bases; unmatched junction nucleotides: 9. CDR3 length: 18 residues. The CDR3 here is CASSLGTGGASGANVLTF. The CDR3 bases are TGCGCCAGCAGCCTGGGGACAGGTGGGGCCTCTGGGGCCAACGTCCTGACTTTC.

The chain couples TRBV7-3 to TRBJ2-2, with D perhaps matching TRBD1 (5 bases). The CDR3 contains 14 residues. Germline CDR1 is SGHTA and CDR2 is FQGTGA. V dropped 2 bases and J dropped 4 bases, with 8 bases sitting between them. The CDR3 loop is CASSLAGLTGELFF. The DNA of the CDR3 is TGTGCCAGCAGCTTAGCAGGGCTCACCGGGGAGCTGTTTTTT.

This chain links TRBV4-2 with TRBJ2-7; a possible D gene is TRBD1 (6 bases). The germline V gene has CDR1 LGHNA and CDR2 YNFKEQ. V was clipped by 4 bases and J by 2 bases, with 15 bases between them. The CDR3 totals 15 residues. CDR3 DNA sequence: TGTGCCAGCAGCCGACACACGGACAGCACCTACGAGCAGTACTTC. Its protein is CASSRHTDSTYEQYF.